Below are 11 T cell receptor beta chains sequenced from a single sample in a study of memory CD4+ T cells and cytomegalovirus serostatus. Single viable CD3+CD4+CD8-CD45RO+ cells were sorted as the memory CD4+ T cells. Libraries were prepared by immunoSEQ multiplex PCR; TCRdb keeps only in-frame clonotypes and omits some of them. The data show about 75,000 clones, with roughly 78% seen just once and just over 2.5% held by the top ten. Sample: memory CD4+ T cells from blood. Source of these receptors: an adult in good health and CMV-seropositive.

This sequence joins TRBV15 and TRBJ1-4, with D possibly being TRBD1 (5 bases). The germline V gene has CDR1 LNHNV and CDR2 YYDKDF (reference sequence). The CDR3 runs to 14 residues. With 3 bases removed from V and 5 bases from J, the gap between germline ends came to 10 bases. CDR3 region: CATSRWGINEKLFF. The CDR3 region has the DNA TGTGCCACCAGCAGGTGGGGGATCAATGAAAAACTGTTTTTT.

This clone came up a few times. J is TRBJ1-2 and V is TRBV5-1, with no clear D. The CDR3 sequence is 15 residues long. The germline V gene has CDR1 SGHRS and CDR2 YFSETQ. V lost 1 base, J lost 2 bases, and 12 bases lay in between. The CDR3, as DNA: TGCGCCAGCAGCTTGCGGAGGGTACGAAACTATGGCTACACCTTC. Translated: CASSLRRVRNYGYTF.

The V call is TRBV2, the J call TRBJ2-7, with D tentatively TRBD1 (6 bases). Between the trimmed V and J ends, which lost 7 bases and 6 bases, there was a span of 16 bases. The CDR3 loop spans 13 amino acids. Germline V lookup: CDR1 SNHLY, CDR2 FYNNEI. The CDR3 sequence is CASTSTGNGEQYV. The CDR3 DNA follows: TGTGCCAGCACCTCAACAGGGAATGGCGAGCAGTACGTC.

The chain combines TRBV2 with TRBJ2-5, with 11 bases aligning to TRBD2. Losses at the gene ends were 4 bases for V and 3 bases for J; bases not matched to a gene: 4. The germline V gene has CDR1 SNHLY and CDR2 FYNNEI. CDR3 length: 15 residues. The CDR3 sequence is CASSALTSGKETQYF. DNA of the CDR3: TGTGCCAGCAGTGCGCTGACTAGCGGGAAAGAGACCCAGTACTTC.

This rearrangement joins TRBV29-1 to TRBJ1-1, with TRBD1 matching 11 bases. J lost 4 bases, V lost 7 bases, and 8 bases had no gene match. There are 14 residues in the CDR3. The germline CDR1 and CDR2 sequences are SQVTM and ANQGSEA. CDR3 protein: CSAQSGQGGTEAFF. The CDR3 DNA sequence: TGCAGCGCCCAATCGGGACAGGGGGGCACTGAAGCTTTCTTT.

The CDR3 sequence is CASSPNLGSTEAFF. The CDR3, as DNA: TGTGCCAGCTCACCAAATTTAGGGAGCACTGAAGCTTTCTTT. This chain uses TRBV18 with TRBJ1-1; D gene ambiguous. Trimming took 2 bases from V and 4 from J, leaving 11 bases between them. Germline V lookup: CDR1 KGHSH, CDR2 LQKENI. This CDR3 has 14 residues.

With regard to this clone: The same CDR3 is also encoded by other DNA sequences in this sample. The rearrangement uses TRBV5-1 and TRBJ1-6, with 10 bases aligning to TRBD1. Germline loops: CDR1 SGHRS, CDR2 YFSETQ. The V segment lost 0 bases and the J segment 8 bases; nucleotides outside the gene matches: 2. The CDR3 totals 15 residues. Here the CDR3 reads CASSLAGQGYSPLHF. Here the CDR3 DNA reads TGCGCCAGCAGCTTGGCGGGACAGGGGTATTCACCCCTCCACTTT.

There are a few counts of this clone. V gene TRBV6-1 combines with J gene TRBJ1-4; TRBD1 is a possible D gene (5 bases). The CDR3 runs 13 residues. Germline-derived CDR1 and CDR2 are MNHNS and SASEGT. The V gene lost 10 bases and the J gene lost 7 bases, with 16 bases spanning the gap. Here the CDR3 DNA reads TGTGCCACCGGACCAAGGGGAGGTGAAAAACTGTTTTTT. It encodes CATGPRGGEKLFF.

This clone was seen only once. V and J are TRBV6-4 and TRBJ1-1, with TRBD1 matching over 7 bases. Germline V gene data show CDR1 as MRHNA and CDR2 as SNTAGT. V gave up 0 bases and J gave up 3 bases; unmatched junction bases: 19. The CDR3 is made up of 20 amino acids. The CDR3 loop reads CASSDSLHTGDLPVDTEAFF. The DNA for the CDR3 is TGTGCCAGCAGTGACTCGCTTCACACAGGGGACCTACCTGTGGACACTGAAGCTTTCTTT.

The chain links TRBV6-1 to TRBJ1-6, with D tentatively TRBD1 (6 bases). V lost 6 bases and J lost 5, with 11 bases in between. CDR1 is MNHNS, CDR2 SASEGT, per germline. The CDR3 covers 14 residues. As DNA, the CDR3 is TGTGCCAGCAGAACGGACAGTAATAATTCACCCCTCCACTTT. Amino acids: CASRTDSNNSPLHF.

The chain is built from TRBV5-4 and TRBJ2-6, with 7 positions matching TRBD1. This CDR3 spans 20 amino acids. The V and J ends lost 4 bases and 1 base, in that order; junction bases with no gene match: 17. Germline values: CDR1 SGHNT, CDR2 YYREEE (reference sequence). CDR3 sequence: CASSPRGARGGRSGANVLTF. The CDR3 nucleotides are TGTGCCAGCAGCCCGAGAGGGGCACGAGGGGGCCGATCTGGGGCCAACGTCCTGACTTTC.